The 3 T cell receptor beta chains below were found in one sample sequenced in a study of immune heterogeneity within non-small cell lung tumors. TCRs were amplified from 600 ng gDNA of bulk tumor per sample. Biopsy collection occurred during surgery, with several far-apart biopsies per primary tumor. Untreated, newly diagnosed non-small cell lung cancer patients underwent curative surgery. A multiplex PCR containing 32 V primers and 13 J primers was used to amplify TCR beta CDR3. TCRdb redid the calling of the multiplex PCR reads with MiXCR, one entry per CDR3 protein. The sample yields 10,000 to 13,000 distinct CDR3 sequences, 30% seen once. The specimen was lung tumor tissue. These TCRs come from a woman aged 55-69 years with non-small cell lung cancer.

The chain couples TRBV5-6 to TRBJ1-2; TRBD1 is a possible D gene (6 bases). CDR3 size: 15 residues. V was trimmed by 4 bases and J by 7 bases, leaving 20 bases between them. Germline lookup yields CDR1 SGHDT and CDR2 YYEEEE. CDR3 in DNA: TGTGCCAGCAGCAGAAACTTCAGGGGTTCGATTGGCTACACCTTC. It codes for CASSRNFRGSIGYTF. The entire variable domain, with the rest obtained from reference TRBV5-6 and TRBJ1-2, is as follows: DAGVTQSPTHLIKTRGQQVTLRCSPKSGHDTVSWYQQALGQGPQFIFQYYEEEERQRGNFPDRFSGHQFPNYSSELNVNALLLGDSALYLCASSRNFRGSIGYTFGSGTRLTVV.

This sequence joins TRBV25-1 and TRBJ1-2, with D possibly matching TRBD1 (5 bases). V was cut by 8 bases and J by 4 bases, with 14 bases left in between. CDR1 is MGHDK and CDR2 is SYGVNS in the germline V gene. This CDR3 is 13 amino acids long. CDR3 coding DNA: TGTGCCAGCCGTGGGGTGGGGGGCTATGGCTACACCTTC. Residues: CASRGVGGYGYTF.

The count of this clonotype is one. This clone may be a read error of a much larger clone one base away. The chain recombines TRBV27 with TRBJ1-1, with 7 bases matching TRBD1. Germline V lookup: CDR1 MNHEY, CDR2 SMNVEV (reference sequence). This CDR3 spans 14 amino acids. The V gene end was trimmed by 6 bases and the J gene end by 2 bases; junction bases not matched to a gene: 6. The CDR3 nucleotides read TGTGCCAGCAGCTTCAGGGGGACAAACACTGAAGCTTTCTTT. This codes for CASSFRGTNTEAFF.